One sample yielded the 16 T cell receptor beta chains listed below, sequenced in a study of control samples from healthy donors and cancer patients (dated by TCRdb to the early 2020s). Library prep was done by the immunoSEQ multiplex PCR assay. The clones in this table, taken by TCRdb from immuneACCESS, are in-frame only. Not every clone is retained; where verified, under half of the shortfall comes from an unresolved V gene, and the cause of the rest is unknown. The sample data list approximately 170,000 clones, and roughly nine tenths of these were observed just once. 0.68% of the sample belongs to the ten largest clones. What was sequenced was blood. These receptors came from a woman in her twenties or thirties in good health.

The CDR3 reads CASSSTGFSGNTIYF. CDR3 nucleotides: TGTGCCAGCAGCTCTACAGGGTTCTCTGGAAACACCATATATTTT. This sequence joins TRBV7-8 and TRBJ1-3; D may be TRBD1 (6 bases). Between the trimmed V and J ends, which lost 4 bases and 0 bases, there was a span of 10 bases. The germline CDR1 and CDR2 sequences are SGHVS and FQNEAQ. The CDR3 runs to 15 residues.

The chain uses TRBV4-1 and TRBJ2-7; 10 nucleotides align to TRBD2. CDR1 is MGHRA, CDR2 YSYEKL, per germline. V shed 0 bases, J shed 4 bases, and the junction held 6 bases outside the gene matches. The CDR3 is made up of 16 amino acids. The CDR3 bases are TGCGCCAGCAGCCAAGATTATCGGACTAGCGGATACGAGCAGTACTTC. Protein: CASSQDYRTSGYEQYF.

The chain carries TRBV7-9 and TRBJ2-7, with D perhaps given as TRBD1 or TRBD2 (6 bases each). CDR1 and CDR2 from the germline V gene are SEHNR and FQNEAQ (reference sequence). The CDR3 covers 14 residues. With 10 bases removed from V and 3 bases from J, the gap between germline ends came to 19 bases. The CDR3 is CATRLGGASYEQYF. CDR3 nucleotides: TGTGCCACCCGCCTCGGGGGCGCGAGCTACGAGCAGTACTTC.

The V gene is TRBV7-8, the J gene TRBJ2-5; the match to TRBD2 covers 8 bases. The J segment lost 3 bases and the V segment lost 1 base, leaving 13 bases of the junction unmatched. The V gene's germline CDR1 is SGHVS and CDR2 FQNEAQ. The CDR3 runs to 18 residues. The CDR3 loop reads CASSLVVRVAGMEETQYF. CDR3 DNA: TGTGCCAGCAGCTTAGTTGTGAGGGTAGCGGGGATGGAAGAGACCCAGTACTTC.

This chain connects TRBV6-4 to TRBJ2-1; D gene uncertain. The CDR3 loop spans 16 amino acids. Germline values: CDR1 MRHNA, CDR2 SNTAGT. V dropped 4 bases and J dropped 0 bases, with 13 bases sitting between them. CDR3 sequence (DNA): TGTGCCAGCAGTGCCCTTAGCCGAAGCTCCTACAATGAGCAGTTCTTC. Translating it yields CASSALSRSSYNEQFF.

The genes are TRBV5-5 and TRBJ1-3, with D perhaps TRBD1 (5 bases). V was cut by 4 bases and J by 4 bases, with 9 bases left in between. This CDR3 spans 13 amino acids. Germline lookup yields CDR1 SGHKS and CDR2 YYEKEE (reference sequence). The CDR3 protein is CASSQWTGNTIYF. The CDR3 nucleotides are TGTGCCAGCAGCCAATGGACAGGAAACACCATATATTTT.

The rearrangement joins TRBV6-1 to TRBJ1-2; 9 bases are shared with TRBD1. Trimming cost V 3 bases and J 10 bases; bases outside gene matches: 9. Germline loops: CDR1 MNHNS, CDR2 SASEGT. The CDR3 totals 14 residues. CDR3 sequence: CASSEGQGVSTYTF. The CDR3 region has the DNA TGTGCCAGCAGTGAGGGACAGGGAGTTTCAACCTACACCTTC.

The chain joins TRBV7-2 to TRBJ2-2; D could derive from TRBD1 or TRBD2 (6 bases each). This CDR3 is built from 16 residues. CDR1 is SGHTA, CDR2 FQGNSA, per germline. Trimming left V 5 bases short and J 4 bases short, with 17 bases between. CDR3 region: CASSQRGRGLTGELFF. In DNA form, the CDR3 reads TGTGCCAGCAGCCAACGCGGCAGGGGACTCACCGGGGAGCTGTTTTTT.

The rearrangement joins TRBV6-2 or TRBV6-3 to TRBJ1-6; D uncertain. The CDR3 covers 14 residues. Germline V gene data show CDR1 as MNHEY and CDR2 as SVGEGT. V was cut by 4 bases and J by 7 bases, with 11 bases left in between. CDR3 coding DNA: TGTGCCAGCAGTTGGACTGTGGCGAATTCACCCCTCCACTTT. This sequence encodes CASSWTVANSPLHF.

CDR3: CASSQRFVTGTSGANVLTF. CDR3 nucleotides: TGTGCCAGCAGCCAAAGATTTGTGACAGGGACCTCCGGGGCCAACGTCCTGACTTTC. This chain uses TRBV3-1 (or the pseudogene TRBV3-2) with TRBJ2-6; 7 nucleotides align to TRBD1. Trimming at V came to 2 bases and at J to 4 bases, leaving 14 bases not matched to a gene. Germline-derived CDR1 and CDR2 are LGHDT and YNNKEL (reference sequence). The CDR3 has 19 amino acids.

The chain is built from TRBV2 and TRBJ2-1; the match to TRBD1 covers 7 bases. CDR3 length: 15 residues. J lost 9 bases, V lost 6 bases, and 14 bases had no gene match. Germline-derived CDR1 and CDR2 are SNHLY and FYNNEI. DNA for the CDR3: TGTGCCAGCAGGGGGATCAGGACAGGCTTGGGTGAGCAGTTCTTC. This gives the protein CASRGIRTGLGEQFF.

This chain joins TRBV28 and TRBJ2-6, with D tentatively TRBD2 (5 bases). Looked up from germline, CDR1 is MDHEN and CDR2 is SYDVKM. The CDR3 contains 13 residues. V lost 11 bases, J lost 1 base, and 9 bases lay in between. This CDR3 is CACGPSGANVLTF. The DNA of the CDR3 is TGTGCCTGCGGGCCATCTGGGGCCAACGTCCTGACTTTC.

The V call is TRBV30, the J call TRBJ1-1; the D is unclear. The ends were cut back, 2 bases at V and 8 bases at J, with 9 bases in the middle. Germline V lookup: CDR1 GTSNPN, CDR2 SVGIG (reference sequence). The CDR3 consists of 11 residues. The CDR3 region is CAWSQYYEAFF. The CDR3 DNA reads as TGTGCCTGGAGTCAGTACTACGAAGCTTTCTTT.

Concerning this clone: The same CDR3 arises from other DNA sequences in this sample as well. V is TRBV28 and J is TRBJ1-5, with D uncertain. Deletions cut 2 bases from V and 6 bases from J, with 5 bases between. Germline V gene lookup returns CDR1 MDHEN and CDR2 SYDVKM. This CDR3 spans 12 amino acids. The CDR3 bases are TGTGCCAGCAGTTTAGAGGGTCAGCCCCAGCATTTT. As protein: CASSLEGQPQHF.

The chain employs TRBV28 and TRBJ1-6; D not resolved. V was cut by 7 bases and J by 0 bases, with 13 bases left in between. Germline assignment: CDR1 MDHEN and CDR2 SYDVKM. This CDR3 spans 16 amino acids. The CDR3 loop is CASTVLGSSYNSPLHF. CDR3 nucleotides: TGTGCCAGCACCGTACTAGGGAGCTCCTATAATTCACCCCTCCACTTT.

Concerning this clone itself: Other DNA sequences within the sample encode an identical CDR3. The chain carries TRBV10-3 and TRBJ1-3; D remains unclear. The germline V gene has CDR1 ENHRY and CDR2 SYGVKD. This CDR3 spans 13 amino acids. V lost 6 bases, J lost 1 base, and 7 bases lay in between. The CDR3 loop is CAIRESSGNTIYF. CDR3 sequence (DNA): TGTGCCATCAGGGAGAGTTCTGGAAACACCATATATTTT.